Following are 16 T cell receptor beta chains from one sample sequenced in a study of OX40 agonist ivuxolimab in advanced cancers. Some clones are missing from TCRdb's copy, which holds only in-frame ones; the method was immunoSEQ multiplex PCR. There are over 60,000 clones in the sample; more than 70% occur only once, and less than 2.5% lies in the top ten. The source material was CD4+ or CD8+ T cells sorted from blood, sampled in a trial of the OX40 agonist ivuxolimab. The receptors were sampled from an adult with an advanced solid tumor such as melanoma, head and neck, liver or kidney cancer.

The chain recombines TRBV5-6 with TRBJ1-2; D might be TRBD1 (6 bases). The V gene lost 4 bases and the J gene lost 3 bases, with 13 bases spanning the gap. Per the germline V gene, CDR1 is SGHDT and CDR2 is YYEEEE. There are 14 residues in the CDR3. This CDR3 is CASSDTGNYYGYTF. Written as DNA, the CDR3 is TGTGCCAGCAGCGATACAGGGAATTACTATGGCTACACCTTC.

The J gene is TRBJ2-7, the V gene TRBV5-1, with 11 positions matching TRBD2. The J segment lost 0 bases and the V segment lost 3 bases, leaving 2 bases of the junction unmatched. There are 15 residues in the CDR3. The germline V gene encodes CDR1 SGHRS and CDR2 YFSETQ. CDR3 region: CASSSLAGVSYEQYF. CDR3 DNA: TGCGCCAGCAGCTCACTAGCGGGAGTCTCCTACGAGCAGTACTTC.

The genes are TRBV27 and TRBJ2-7; 7 bases are a match to TRBD1. The trim removed 7 bases at V and 4 bases at J, leaving 10 bases unmatched. The CDR3 totals 14 residues. Germline V gene sequence: CDR1 MNHEY, CDR2 SMNVEV (reference sequence). The CDR3 coding sequence is TGTGCCAGCATCTGGTGGCAGGGGGATTACGAGCAGTACTTC. Amino acid sequence: CASIWWQGDYEQYF.

The sample holds a few counts of this clone. The gene calls are TRBV4-1 and TRBJ1-1; D is unclear. This CDR3 region has 13 residues. Germline V gene sequence: CDR1 MGHRA, CDR2 YSYEKL. Trimming pared 4 bases from V and 5 bases from J, leaving 11 bases between. The CDR3 is CASSLEVRTEAFF. The CDR3 coding sequence is TGCGCCAGCAGCCTCGAGGTGCGGACTGAAGCTTTCTTT.

The gene calls are TRBV19 and TRBJ2-2; D perhaps matches TRBD1 (6 bases). V gave up 7 bases and J gave up 1 base, with 19 bases separating them. Germline V lookup: CDR1 LNHDA, CDR2 SQIVND (reference sequence). This CDR3 has 17 residues. The DNA of the CDR3 is TGTGCCAGTACCCTAAGAGCACAGGGTGGGAACACCGGGGAGCTGTTTTTT. Its translation is CASTLRAQGGNTGELFF.

V usage is TRBV5-1 and J usage is TRBJ2-1, with 12 positions matching TRBD1. CDR3 size: 17 residues. Germline V gives CDR1 SGHRS, CDR2 YFSETQ. The junction had 16 bases not matched to a gene; V was cut back by 8 bases and J by 7 bases. CDR3 residues: CASLTGTGGNSANEQFF. The CDR3 nucleotides are TGCGCCAGTCTAACCGGGACAGGGGGCAATAGTGCGAATGAGCAGTTCTTC.

The genes are TRBV28 and TRBJ1-3; D is ambiguous. There are 15 residues in the CDR3. The germline gives CDR1 MDHEN, CDR2 SYDVKM. V gave up 6 bases and J gave up 5 bases, with 17 bases separating them. CDR3 coding DNA: TGTGCCAGCAGCTCCCAAGGATACGATCGAAACACCATATATTTT. Its translation is CASSSQGYDRNTIYF.

This rearrangement joins TRBV5-1 to TRBJ2-3, with a possible D match to TRBD2 (6 bases). The V gene lost 4 bases and the J gene lost 4 bases, with 10 bases spanning the gap. This CDR3 region has 13 residues. CDR1 SGHRS and CDR2 YFSETQ come from the germline V gene. The CDR3 loop reads CASSHRLADTQYF. The CDR3 region has the DNA TGCGCCAGCAGCCACAGACTAGCAGATACGCAGTATTTT.

The chain uses TRBV2 and TRBJ2-4; TRBD1 matches at 7 bases. V lost 4 bases, J lost 3 bases, and 3 bases stayed unmatched. The CDR3 loop spans 14 amino acids. The germline V gene has CDR1 SNHLY and CDR2 FYNNEI. CDR3 sequence reads: CASSGGQNKNIQYF. As DNA, the CDR3 is TGTGCCAGCAGTGGGGGACAGAACAAAAACATTCAGTACTTC.

CDR3 nucleotide sequence: TGCGCCAGCAGTAATGGGGGTAGCGGGAACAATGAGCAGTTCTTC. Translating it yields CASSNGGSGNNEQFF. This rearrangement joins TRBV5-1 to TRBJ2-1, with 8 bases fitting TRBD2. The CDR3 totals 15 residues. J was trimmed by 5 bases and V by 5 bases; bases with no gene match: 9. Germline-derived CDR1 and CDR2 are SGHRS and YFSETQ.

The chain has TRBV5-1 and TRBJ2-3; a possible D gene is TRBD1 (6 bases). The CDR3 runs to 17 residues. Between the trimmed V and J ends, which lost 2 bases and 6 bases, there was a span of 22 bases. CDR1 and CDR2 (germline): SGHRS, YFSETQ. In nucleotides, the CDR3 is TGCGCCAGCAGCTTTGGGGGCTTGGGGCAATCCCGGGATACGCAGTATTTT. This encodes CASSFGGLGQSRDTQYF.

This chain links TRBV5-1 with TRBJ1-5, with D perhaps TRBD1 (6 bases). Deletions cut 0 bases from V and 0 bases from J, with 10 bases between. Germline V gene lookup returns CDR1 SGHRS and CDR2 YFSETQ. CDR3 length equals 16 residues. The CDR3: CASSLGAGDSNQPQHF. In DNA form, the CDR3 reads TGCGCCAGCAGCTTGGGGGCAGGGGATAGCAATCAGCCCCAGCATTTT.

This clone was detected only once. This chain joins TRBV7-3 and TRBJ2-1; 7 bases line up with TRBD1. Trimming at V came to 5 bases and at J to 4 bases, leaving 5 bases not matched to a gene. Germline-derived CDR1 and CDR2 are SGHTA and FQGTGA. The CDR3 extends over 14 amino acids. The CDR3, as DNA: TGTGCCAGCAGCCAAGGGACAGTTTACAATGAGCAGTTCTTC. Translation: CASSQGTVYNEQFF.

In its sample, this clone was seen once. The chain is built from TRBV27 and TRBJ2-2, with D possibly TRBD1 on 6 matching bases. The CDR3 contains 17 residues. V was pared by 5 bases and J by 0 bases, with 16 bases between. Germline loops: CDR1 MNHEY, CDR2 SMNVEV (reference sequence). Here the CDR3 reads CASSPVWTVANTGELFF. CDR3 bases: TGTGCCAGCAGTCCTGTTTGGACAGTCGCGAACACCGGGGAGCTGTTTTTT.

In DNA form, the CDR3 reads TGTGCCAGCAGCGTCCGGGACAGGGGCGGCGAGCAGTACTTC. Protein product: CASSVRDRGGEQYF. The chain recombines TRBV7-9 with TRBJ2-7; TRBD1 aligns across 10 bases. Germline trimming cut 5 bases from V and 6 bases from J; bases unmatched to any gene: 7. Germline CDR1 is SEHNR and CDR2 is FQNEAQ (reference sequence). The CDR3 sequence is 14 residues long.

The rearrangement links TRBV19 to TRBJ2-2; no clear D gene. Germline V lookup: CDR1 LNHDA, CDR2 SQIVND (reference sequence). CDR3 length equals 15 residues. V dropped 5 bases and J dropped 0 bases, with 10 bases sitting between them. The CDR3 sequence: CASSGQFPNTGELFF. The CDR3 bases are TGTGCCAGTAGTGGGCAGTTCCCGAACACCGGGGAGCTGTTTTTT. Filled out from reference TRBV19 and TRBJ2-2, the complete variable domain reads DGGITQSPKYLFRKEGQNVTLSCEQNLNHDAMYWYRQDPGQGLRLIYYSQIVNDFQKGDIAEGYSVSREKKESFPLTVTSAQKNPTAFYLCASSGQFPNTGELFFGEGSRLTVL.